These 3 T cell receptor beta chains were sequenced from one sample in a study of cytomegalovirus exposure and HLA in healthy donors. The PCR contained 60 Vbeta and 13 Jbeta primers. Generated by immunoSEQ multiplex PCR, the TCRdb table keeps only in-frame clones and is missing some. Among fewer than 150,000 clones listed, 73% were seen once. The sample was PBMCs. These TCRs come from a human donor in good health.

J is TRBJ2-3 and V is TRBV9; D perhaps matches TRBD2 (6 bases). The CDR3 sequence is 17 residues long. Trimming shortened V by 0 bases and J by 1 base, and 15 bases separated the two germline ends. Germline V lookup: CDR1 SGDLS, CDR2 YYNGEE. The CDR3 sequence: CASSVEDYQGGTDTQYF. The CDR3 DNA is TGTGCCAGCAGCGTAGAGGACTACCAAGGCGGCACAGATACGCAGTATTTT.

V and J are TRBV4-1 and TRBJ2-3; 9 bases map to TRBD2. CDR3 length: 17 residues. Germline loops: CDR1 MGHRA, CDR2 YSYEKL. With V trimmed by 1 base and J by 5 bases, 10 bases remained unmatched. In DNA form, the CDR3 reads TGCGCCAGCAGCCAAGTGAGCGGGAGGAACCGGGGAGATACGCAGTATTTT. Its translation is CASSQVSGRNRGDTQYF.

The genes are TRBV6-6 and TRBJ2-5; TRBD1 matches 8 bases. CDR3 size: 16 residues. Germline loops: CDR1 MNHNY, CDR2 SVGAGI (reference sequence). Trimming cost V 8 bases and J 5 bases; bases outside gene matches: 16. The CDR3 here is CASPPRTGLLGETQYF. The CDR3 DNA sequence: TGTGCCAGCCCTCCCCGGACAGGGCTTTTGGGGGAGACCCAGTACTTC.